The clone carrying this T cell receptor beta chain has at least ten counts. The data originate from a study of neurological immune-mediated disorders. TCRdb re-analysed the 5' RACE reads in MiXCR, keeping a single row per CDR3 protein. The sample has about 31,000 distinct CDR3 sequences; about 4.1% are singletons. The sequenced sample was CD4+ T cells from blood. This receptor was identified in a woman aged 40 to 50 in good health.

The CDR3 protein is CASSLGRTNEKLFF. The CDR3 DNA reads TGTGCCAGCAGCTTAGGACGGACTAATGAAAAACTGTTTTTT. This chain connects TRBV5-6 to TRBJ1-4, with D uncertain. Germline V gene sequence: CDR1 SGHDT, CDR2 YYEEEE. V was pared by 2 bases and J by 2 bases, with 7 bases between. The CDR3 is 14 amino acids.